This TCR beta chain was observed in a study of T cell changes during pregnancy in multiple sclerosis. CDR1 is SGHAT and CDR2 is FQNNGV in the germline V gene. The trim removed 1 base at V and 5 bases at J, leaving 10 bases unmatched. CDR3 length: 17 residues. Method: immunoSEQ multiplex PCR; TCRdb's copy keeps in-frame clones and lacks some. The profile shows about 38,000 clones, roughly 90% of them singletons. The gene calls are TRBV11-2 and TRBJ2-2; 7 bases fit TRBD2. This clonotype originated in a female donor with multiple sclerosis, enrolled in a pregnancy study. Sequencing was performed on CD8+ T cells from peripheral blood mononuclear cells, taken in the third trimester of pregnancy. CDR3 residues: CASSLGSSGQRTGELFF. Here the CDR3 DNA reads TGTGCCAGCAGCTTAGGAAGTAGCGGGCAGAGAACCGGGGAGCTGTTTTTT.